This is a list of T cell receptor beta chains from one sample in a study of identical twins. TCRdb re-called the 5' RACE reads with MiXCR, one entry per CDR3 protein. Of about 100,000 distinct CDR3 sequences listed, 5.9% are singletons. Sequencing was done on a sample of memory T cells sorted from blood. Receptors originate from a woman aged 50 to 60 in good health. Both conserved end residues are part of each CDR3. A D gene is named only where the DNA matches it firmly. Rows may omit the clone size; those that give it use once, few, many or a size class.

>TRBV19|NA|TRBJ1-1|few
CASSPSRLNTEAFF
TGTGCCAGTAGTCCGTCCAGGCTGAACACTGAAGCTTTCTTT
>TRBV6-6|NA|TRBJ1-3|few
CASNAGSSGNTIYF
TGTGCCAGCAACGCAGGGAGCTCTGGAAACACCATATATTTT
>TRBV14|TRBD2|TRBJ2-3|many
CASSSTSGRTTQYF
TGTGCCAGCAGCTCTACTAGCGGGAGAACCACGCAGTATTTT
>TRBV29-1|NA|TRBJ2-5|many
CSVGETQYF
TGCAGCGTTGGAGAGACCCAGTACTTC
>TRBV27|NA|TRBJ2-2|NA
CASSGGIFPGELFF
TGTGCCAGCAGTGGGGGAATTTTTCCCGGGGAGCTGTTTTTT
>TRBV6-6|NA|TRBJ1-2|NA
CASSYGQNYGYTF
TGTGCCAGCAGTTACGGACAGAACTATGGCTACACCTTC
>TRBV15|TRBD2|TRBJ2-1|many
CATSTREARTHNEQFF
TGTGCCACCAGCACCCGGGAGGCCAGAACCCACAATGAGCAGTTCTTC
>TRBV20-1|NA|TRBJ1-1|many
CGFLTVRNTEAFF
TGCGGATTTCTGACAGTCCGGAACACTGAAGCTTTCTTT
>TRBV7-3|TRBD2|TRBJ2-5|many
CASSVTSGSETQYF
TGTGCCAGCAGCGTAACCAGCGGGAGTGAGACCCAGTACTTC
>TRBV25-1|TRBD1|TRBJ1-1|few
CASTPQGTIDTEAFF
TGTGCCAGCACGCCACAGGGGACGATAGACACTGAAGCTTTCTTT
>TRBV7-2|TRBD2|TRBJ2-1|many
CASRRRLAGGHSSYNEQFF
TGTGCCAGCAGACGAAGACTAGCGGGAGGCCACAGCTCCTACAATGAGCAGTTCTTC
>TRBV6-5|TRBD1|TRBJ1-5|many
CASSPQGQGPGGSNQPQHF
TGTGCCAGCAGTCCCCAGGGACAGGGCCCGGGAGGAAGCAATCAGCCCCAGCATTTT
>TRBV2|TRBD1|TRBJ2-3|many
CASSQGGQADTQYF
TGTGCCAGCAGCCAAGGGGGCCAGGCAGATACGCAGTATTTT
>TRBV4-1|NA|TRBJ1-5|few
CASSRREQAEEPQHF
TGCGCCAGCAGCCGGCGGGAGCAGGCAGAGGAACCCCAGCATTTT
>TRBV10-3|NA|TRBJ2-5|many
CAISRGGDGETQYF
TGTGCCATCAGTCGTGGGGGAGATGGAGAGACCCAGTACTTC
>TRBV21-1|NA|TRBJ1-2|many
CATTDREEVGNYGYTF
TGTGCCACCACAGACAGGGAAGAAGTGGGTAACTATGGCTACACCTTC
>TRBV20-1|NA|TRBJ2-5|many
CSASPPALSPETQYF
TGCAGTGCTAGTCCTCCTGCCCTGTCCCCAGAGACCCAGTACTTC
>TRBV6-5|NA|TRBJ1-4|many
CASSVLGTKEKLFF
TGTGCCAGCAGTGTCCTAGGGACAAAAGAAAAACTGTTTTTT
>TRBV3-1|TRBD1|TRBJ1-2|few
CASSQNGQGYGYTF
TGTGCCAGCAGCCAGAACGGACAGGGCTATGGCTACACCTTC
>TRBV14|NA|TRBJ2-1|many
CASSQVQGRYNEQFF
TGTGCCAGCAGCCAAGTACAGGGGAGGTACAATGAGCAGTTCTTC
>TRBV9|NA|TRBJ2-2|NA
CASSVGWQKNTGELFF
TGTGCCAGCAGCGTAGGGTGGCAAAAGAACACCGGGGAGCTGTTTTTT
>TRBV7-3|TRBD2|TRBJ2-2|many
CASSLVRAGGTNTGELFF
TGTGCCAGCAGCTTAGTTCGAGCGGGAGGGACGAACACCGGGGAGCTGTTTTTT
>TRBV20-1|TRBD2|TRBJ2-1|many
CSARELAGGVEFF
TGCAGTGCTAGAGAACTAGCGGGGGGCGTAGAGTTCTTC
>TRBV20-1|NA|TRBJ1-1|many
CSASHAWQNTEAFF
TGCAGTGCTTCCCACGCATGGCAGAACACTGAAGCTTTCTTT
>TRBV12-3/TRBV12-4|TRBD1|TRBJ2-2|many
CASSPGQGHTGELFF
TGTGCCAGCAGTCCGGGACAGGGGCACACCGGGGAGCTGTTTTTT
>TRBV7-3|NA|TRBJ1-1|NA
CASSARFNTEAFF
TGTGCCAGCAGCGCCCGATTTAACACTGAAGCTTTCTTT
>TRBV29-1|NA|TRBJ1-1|many
CSVEEGRLEAFF
TGCAGCGTTGAAGAGGGGCGCCTAGAAGCTTTCTTT
>TRBV7-9|TRBD2|TRBJ2-2|NA
CASRSTSGRADGELFF
TGTGCCAGCAGAAGTACTAGCGGGAGGGCCGACGGGGAGCTGTTTTTT
>TRBV5-1|NA|TRBJ1-1|many
CASSLAGSEAFF
TGCGCCAGCAGCTTGGCCGGATCTGAAGCTTTCTTT
>TRBV20-1|NA|TRBJ2-4|many
CSASRGGMDIQYF
TGCAGTGCTAGTCGGGGCGGGATGGACATTCAGTACTTC
>TRBV20-1|TRBD2|TRBJ2-1|few
CSPTSGSDEQFF
TGCAGCCCGACTAGCGGGAGTGATGAGCAGTTCTTC
>TRBV20-1|TRBD2|TRBJ2-1|many
CSARDNSGRASYNEQFF
TGCAGTGCTAGAGATAATAGCGGGAGGGCTTCCTACAATGAGCAGTTCTTC
>TRBV9|TRBD2|TRBJ2-3|many
CASSRSIGGSDNTQYF
TGTGCCAGCAGCAGATCTATCGGCGGGAGCGACAATACGCAGTATTTT
>TRBV5-1|NA|TRBJ2-3|few
CASTRGPTDTQYF
TGCGCCAGCACACGGGGGCCCACAGATACGCAGTATTTT
>TRBV7-2|TRBD2|TRBJ2-4|few
CASSWLAGSPKNIQYF
TGTGCCAGCAGCTGGCTAGCGGGATCGCCCAAAAACATTCAGTACTTC
>TRBV12-3/TRBV12-4|NA|TRBJ1-2|few
CASSPSRGYTF
TGTGCCAGCAGCCCCTCACGGGGCTACACCTTC
>TRBV7-8|NA|TRBJ1-2|many
CASSLASGQGAYGYTF
TGTGCCAGCAGCTTAGCCTCAGGGCAAGGGGCGTATGGCTACACCTTC
>TRBV12-3/TRBV12-4|NA|TRBJ1-1|many
CASNRQSMNTEAFF
TGTGCCAGCAACCGACAGAGCATGAACACTGAAGCTTTCTTT
>TRBV14|NA|TRBJ2-2|many
CASSPASRYTGELFF
TGTGCCAGCAGCCCTGCTAGCCGTTACACCGGGGAGCTGTTTTTT
>TRBV2|TRBD2|TRBJ2-1|few
CASRETSGLGNEQFF
TGTGCCAGCAGGGAGACTAGCGGGCTTGGTAATGAGCAGTTCTTC
>TRBV20-1|TRBD2|TRBJ2-1|NA
CSPSGRVDEQFF
TGCAGTCCTAGCGGGAGGGTCGATGAGCAGTTCTTC
>TRBV12-3/TRBV12-4|NA|TRBJ1-1|many
CASSYPDWGVGAFF
TGTGCCAGCAGTTATCCCGACTGGGGAGTAGGAGCTTTCTTT
>TRBV5-1|NA|TRBJ2-1|many
CASSFDGQPAEQFF
TGCGCCAGCAGCTTCGACGGACAGCCCGCTGAGCAGTTCTTC